Listed below are T cell receptor beta chains from one sample, sequenced in a study of beta chain features in type 1 diabetes. Libraries were prepared by immunoSEQ multiplex PCR; TCRdb keeps only in-frame clonotypes and omits some of them. Seen here are 300,000 to 400,000 clones, about 12% observed once, and the top ten hold under 0.02%. Sequencing was performed on naive CD4+ T cells from blood. The source of these receptors is a man between 18 and 35 years old in good health. CDR3s include the opening cysteine and the closing phenylalanine or tryptophan. Rows give clone size only sometimes, using once, few, many, or a class for an expanded clone.

v_call | clone_size | cdr3_aa
TRBV5-1 | NA | CASSFRGFVFDEQYF
TRBV7-2 | NA | CASSAGLRNEKLFF
TRBV4-3 | few | CASSQPPGQGNSGANVLTF
TRBV7-9 | NA | CASSLREGLADTFQETQYF
TRBV11-2 | NA | CASSLEASGSYEQYF
TRBV18 | few | CASSLSYGELAHNYNEQFF
TRBV30 | few | CACLFRETQYF
TRBV6-5 | NA | CATTRTGGDTEAFF
TRBV7-2 | NA | CASSLKTGPTYEQYF
TRBV29-1 | many | CAGTGNTEAFF
TRBV25-1 | NA | CASSDVGGRRETQYF
TRBV9 | few | CASSVQGVSGNIQYF
TRBV7-2 | few | CASTSSGGLAVGGLFF
TRBV18 | few | CASSPIPYGGQFSVSTDTQYF
TRBV6-6 | few | CASIRDTEAFF
TRBV2 | NA | CASSEWAGYTGELFF
TRBV11-2 | NA | CASSLRIQPYNEQFF